A selection of T cell receptor beta chains follows, all from one sample in a study of blood T cell repertoires in COVID-19. TCRdb's table, derived via immunoSEQ multiplex PCR, lists solely in-frame clones and lacks some. The top ten clones hold 7.2% of a sample with 200,000 to 250,000 clones, roughly 75% of them seen once. Material: peripheral blood. The receptors derive from a woman aged 70-85 years with acute or convalescent COVID-19. Each CDR3 is given with its conserved first and last residue. Clone sizes are given selectively: once, few, many, or a class where the clone is expanded.

size: -; V: TRBV30; J: TRBJ2-5; CDR3: CAWMRGRQGPQETQYF
size: -; V: TRBV12-3/TRBV12-4; J: TRBJ2-2; CDR3: CASSEHTGELFF
size: -; V: TRBV2; J: TRBJ2-7; CDR3: CASSVGGYEQYF
size: -; V: TRBV10-2; J: TRBJ2-2; CDR3: CASSESITAGELFF
size: -; V: TRBV12-3/TRBV12-4; J: TRBJ1-5; CDR3: CASSSQPDQPQHF
size: -; V: TRBV6-5; J: TRBJ2-2; CDR3: CASRLAGRTTGELFF
size: -; V: TRBV10-3; J: TRBJ1-3; CDR3: CAISESEVSEGNTIYF
size: -; V: TRBV5-6; J: TRBJ1-5; CDR3: CASSFYRVNQPQHF
size: -; V: TRBV29-1; J: TRBJ1-4; CDR3: CSALVGEKLFF
size: -; V: TRBV9; J: TRBJ2-3; CDR3: CASSVDSRYTDTQYF
size: -; V: TRBV10-3; J: TRBJ2-7; CDR3: CAISAAGGQGEQYF
size: few; V: TRBV6-5; J: TRBJ2-3; CDR3: CASSRSDYRADTQYF
size: -; V: TRBV19; J: TRBJ1-1; CDR3: CASRDRNTEAFF
size: -; V: TRBV9; J: TRBJ2-5; CDR3: CASSVEGQGQTQYF
size: once; V: TRBV7-2; J: TRBJ1-6; CDR3: CAIGQSPNSPLHF
size: -; V: TRBV10-1; J: TRBJ2-3; CDR3: CASSEVAGGPSGDTQYF
size: -; V: TRBV7-9; J: TRBJ1-2; CDR3: CASSPWTGGYGYTF
size: -; V: TRBV6-5; J: TRBJ2-7; CDR3: CASSYPGRSSHEQYF
size: -; V: TRBV5-1; J: TRBJ2-6; CDR3: CASSSAPGGSSGANVLTF
size: -; V: TRBV7-9; J: TRBJ2-2; CDR3: CASRLRGVSSGELFF
size: -; V: TRBV5-1; J: TRBJ1-6; CDR3: CASSLRTPNSPLHF
size: -; V: TRBV9; J: TRBJ2-7; CDR3: CASSVASGGAYEQYF
size: -; V: TRBV5-1; J: TRBJ2-2; CDR3: CASSLNGQGNTGELFF
size: -; V: TRBV12-3/TRBV12-4; J: TRBJ1-5; CDR3: CATMTSGGPQHF
size: -; V: TRBV28; J: TRBJ1-2; CDR3: CASASGTARYGYTF
size: -; V: TRBV25-1; J: TRBJ1-2; CDR3: CASSEGGGVGGYTF
size: -; V: TRBV2; J: TRBJ1-4; CDR3: CASSLDGTATLTTNEKLFF
size: -; V: TRBV12-3/TRBV12-4; J: TRBJ1-2; CDR3: CASSTRTVNGYTF
size: -; V: TRBV5-8; J: TRBJ1-2; CDR3: CASSSWTGANYGYTF
size: -; V: TRBV5-8; J: TRBJ2-2; CDR3: CASSLSVAAGAPTGELFF
size: -; V: TRBV23-1; J: TRBJ2-1; CDR3: CASSRGASEKSSYNEQFF
size: -; V: TRBV5-1; J: TRBJ2-7; CDR3: CASSLAGQGDEQYF
size: -; V: TRBV15; J: TRBJ1-1; CDR3: CATSRENRGSGAFF
size: -; V: TRBV27; J: TRBJ1-2; CDR3: CASSGSYRGGDGYTF
size: -; V: TRBV25-1; J: TRBJ2-4; CDR3: CASSEASGGKNIQYF
size: -; V: TRBV10-2; J: TRBJ2-5; CDR3: CASKEERVKETQYF
size: -; V: TRBV11-2; J: TRBJ1-4; CDR3: CASSLDERTEKLFF
size: -; V: TRBV5-1; J: TRBJ1-6; CDR3: CASSLAGAGLPSFPLHF
size: -; V: TRBV7-2; J: TRBJ2-4; CDR3: CASSPERRGGIQYF
size: -; V: TRBV2; J: TRBJ2-3; CDR3: CASSIRDRRPDTQYF
size: -; V: TRBV2; J: TRBJ2-1; CDR3: CASRQGINNEQFF
size: -; V: TRBV2; J: TRBJ2-3; CDR3: CASSLTTSADTQYF
size: -; V: TRBV5-6; J: TRBJ1-5; CDR3: CASSLNSNQPQHF
size: -; V: TRBV3-1/TRBV3-2; J: TRBJ2-3; CDR3: CASSSYGQEAQYF
size: once; V: TRBV5-1; J: TRBJ2-5; CDR3: CASSSTTGERETQYF
size: once; V: TRBV6-1; J: TRBJ1-6; CDR3: CASSERRGRTSSYNSPLHF
size: -; V: TRBV7-2; J: TRBJ2-5; CDR3: CASSFAGSETQYF
size: once; V: TRBV7-2; J: TRBJ2-5; CDR3: CASSSSGRQETQYF
size: -; V: TRBV18; J: TRBJ2-2; CDR3: CASSPPGGRNTGELFF
size: few; V: TRBV4-1; J: TRBJ2-1; CDR3: CASSRRDRGYEQFF